The present T cell receptor beta chain was sequenced within a study of shared clonotypes between healthy human individuals. About the study: Researchers assigned three CD4 naive, three CD4 memory, two CD8 naive and one CD8 memory plate to each donor.

The study's findings and limits: Naive subsets typically showed greater estimated richness than memory subsets. Measured sharing among donors was expected to vary with sequencing depth.

Libraries were prepared by immunoSEQ multiplex PCR; TCRdb keeps only in-frame clonotypes and omits some of them. The sample gives fewer than 2.5 million clones, roughly 93% of which show up once; 0.36% is in the top ten. The authors divided CD4+ cells into CD45RA+ naive and CD45RA-negative memory subsets. There are 15 residues in the CDR3. Germline V lookup: CDR1 GTSNPN, CDR2 SVGIG (reference sequence). J was trimmed by 7 bases and V by 0 bases; bases with no gene match: 10. A word on this clone: Its antigen is unidentified.

The sequencing sample was made of naive CD4+ T cells from PBMCs. The subset denotes: CD45RA+ positively selected. V usage is TRBV30 and J usage is TRBJ2-7, with TRBD1 matching 9 bases. The TCR originated in a man between 18 and 35 years old in good health. Some clones in this sample may be carry-over from other donors' samples. The CDR3 sequence is CAWSVRDREYREQYF. The CDR3 coding sequence is TGTGCCTGGAGTGTTAGGGACAGGGAATATCGGGAGCAGTACTTC.